These 8 T cell receptor beta chains share one sample of origin, sequenced in a study of cytomegalovirus exposure and HLA in healthy donors. PCR amplification relied on 60 Vbeta primers (plus 13 Jbeta primers). TCRdb's table, derived via immunoSEQ multiplex PCR, lists solely in-frame clones and lacks some. The listing contains about 140,000 clones. Source material: PBMCs. The source of these receptors is a woman aged 18-30 years in good health and CMV-seronegative.

The V call is TRBV19, the J call TRBJ2-1; 9 nucleotides match TRBD2. After removal of 6 bases from V and 5 bases from J, the junction contained 8 bases not matched to a gene. There are 15 residues in the CDR3. CDR1 is LNHDA, CDR2 SQIVND, per germline (reference sequence). CDR3 protein: CASRGLAGKDNEQFF. The CDR3 coding sequence is TGTGCCAGTAGAGGGCTAGCGGGAAAGGACAATGAGCAGTTCTTC.

V gene TRBV4-3 combines with J gene TRBJ1-4; D unresolved. V lost 0 bases, J lost 3 bases, and 11 bases lay in between. CDR3 length: 16 amino acids. Per the germline V gene, CDR1 is LGHNA and CDR2 is YSLEER. This CDR3 reads CASSQEPVTPNEKLFF. CDR3 in DNA: TGCGCCAGCAGCCAAGAACCAGTTACCCCTAATGAAAAACTGTTTTTT.

The rearrangement links TRBV30 to TRBJ2-7; TRBD2 is a possible D gene (6 bases). The CDR3 covers 13 residues. From germline, CDR1 is GTSNPN and CDR2 SVGIG (reference sequence). Trimming stripped 4 bases from V and 7 bases from J, with 17 bases between. In DNA, the CDR3 is TGTGCCTGGAACCGTTCGGGCCGGGAGGAGCAGTACTTC. Protein: CAWNRSGREEQYF.

This chain links TRBV7-3 with TRBJ1-1; D is ambiguous. The ends were cut back, 2 bases at V and 0 bases at J, with 10 bases in the middle. The CDR3 is 15 residues long. Germline loops: CDR1 SGHTA, CDR2 FQGTGA. Here the CDR3 reads CASSLSRRMNTEAFF. CDR3 in DNA: TGTGCCAGCAGCTTATCTCGGAGAATGAACACTGAAGCTTTCTTT.

The genes are TRBV13 and TRBJ2-7; 8 bases line up with TRBD1. The CDR3 runs 12 residues. V shed 5 bases and J 6 bases; nucleotides not matched to a gene: 3. Germline-derived CDR1 and CDR2 are PRHDT and FYEKMQ (reference sequence). The DNA for the CDR3 is TGTGCCAGCAGCCTGACAGGGGTCGAGCAGTACTTC. This translates into CASSLTGVEQYF.

This chain joins TRBV2 and TRBJ1-6; 7 nucleotides align to TRBD1. This CDR3 is built from 14 residues. With 4 bases clipped from V and 7 bases from J, the junction kept 4 bases outside the gene matches. CDR1 and CDR2 from the germline V gene are SNHLY and FYNNEI. CDR3 amino acids: CASSGLTGNSPLHF. In DNA, the CDR3 is TGTGCCAGCAGTGGACTGACAGGGAATTCACCCCTCCACTTT.

This chain uses TRBV18 with TRBJ2-1; tentatively, D is TRBD2 (6 bases). Germline values: CDR1 KGHSH, CDR2 LQKENI. V lost 6 bases and J lost 5, with 26 bases in between. This CDR3 has 18 amino acids. CDR3 region: CASSRDLDWSGDNNEQFF. CDR3 bases: TGTGCCAGCTCGCGGGACCTCGACTGGAGTGGGGATAACAATGAGCAGTTCTTC. The variable domain in full, with the rest retrieved from reference TRBV18 and TRBJ2-1, is NAGVMQNPRHLVRRRGQEARLRCSPMKGHSHVYWYRQLPEEGLKFMVYLQKENIIDESGMPKERFSAEFPKEGPSILRIQQVVRGDSAAYFCASSRDLDWSGDNNEQFFGPGTRLTVL.

The V and J genes are TRBV4-1 and TRBJ1-2; D is perhaps TRBD1 (6 bases). CDR3 size: 16 residues. With 1 base removed from V and 4 bases from J, the gap between germline ends came to 16 bases. Germline V CDR1 and CDR2: MGHRA, YSYEKL. CDR3 nucleotide sequence: TGCGCCAGCAGCCAAGGGCCTCGGGACACATCCTATGGCTACACCTTC. Translating it yields CASSQGPRDTSYGYTF.